This note documents a single T cell receptor beta chain sequence. Its antigen is still unknown. TCRdb's table, derived via immunoSEQ multiplex PCR, lists solely in-frame clones and lacks some. The data hold some 130,000 clones, with around 90% observed a single time. The V end lost 4 bases, the J end lost 0 bases, and 8 bases lay between the germline ends. There are 14 residues in the CDR3. The germline V gene encodes CDR1 SGHNT and CDR2 YYREEE (reference sequence). The sample comes from a study of T cell responses to AZD1222 COVID-19 vaccine. Findings and caveats of the study: Close to half of all spike-specific TCRs reportedly target regions of the variants that are unmutated. Breadth and depth of Spike-specific TCRs rose after two AZD1222 doses.

The TCR originated in an adult in good health. The sample here was peripheral blood, taken on day 0 of MenACWY control vaccination. The chain employs TRBV5-4 and TRBJ2-4; D might be TRBD2 (6 bases). The DNA for the CDR3 is TGTGCCAGCAGCGAGGGACTAGCCAAAAACATTCAGTACTTC. Protein sequence: CASSEGLAKNIQYF.